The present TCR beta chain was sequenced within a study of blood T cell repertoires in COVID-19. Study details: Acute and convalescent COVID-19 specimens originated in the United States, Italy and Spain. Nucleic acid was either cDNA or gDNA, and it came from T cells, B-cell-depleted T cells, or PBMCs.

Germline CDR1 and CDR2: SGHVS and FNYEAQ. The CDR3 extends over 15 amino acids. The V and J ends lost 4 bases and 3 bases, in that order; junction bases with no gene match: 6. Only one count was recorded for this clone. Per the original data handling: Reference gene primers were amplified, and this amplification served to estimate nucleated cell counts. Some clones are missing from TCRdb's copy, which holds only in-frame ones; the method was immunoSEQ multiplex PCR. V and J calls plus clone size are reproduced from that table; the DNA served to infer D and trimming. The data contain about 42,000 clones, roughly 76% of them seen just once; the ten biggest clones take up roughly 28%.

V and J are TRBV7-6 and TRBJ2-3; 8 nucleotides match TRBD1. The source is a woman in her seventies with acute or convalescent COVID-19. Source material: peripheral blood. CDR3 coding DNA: TGTGCCAGCAGCTGGGTGGGACAGGAGACAGATACGCAGTATTTT. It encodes CASSWVGQETDTQYF.